This T cell receptor beta chain was recorded in a study of shared clonotypes between healthy human individuals. Study observations and caveats: Larger estimated richness was generally seen in naive subsets than in memory subsets.

Here immunoSEQ multiplex PCR was the method, and the copy in TCRdb shows in-frame clones only, minus some. The sample consists of about 700,000 clones, 92% of them appearing once. Naive-designated CD8 cells lacked CD45RO, were positively enriched for CCR7, and omitted terminally differentiated effector memory CD45RA+ cells. About this clone itself: Antigen unknown.

The CDR3 contains 13 residues. V was trimmed by 1 base and J by 2 bases, leaving 5 bases between them. The germline gives CDR1 MNHEY, CDR2 SMNVEV (reference sequence). The chain has TRBV27 and TRBJ2-5; D remains unclear. The source of this sequence is a man aged 30 to 39 in good health. Sequenced material: naive CD8+ T cells sorted from blood. Written as DNA, the CDR3 is TGTGCCAGCAGTTTATTACAGCAAGAGACCCAGTACTTC. Its translation: CASSLLQQETQYF.